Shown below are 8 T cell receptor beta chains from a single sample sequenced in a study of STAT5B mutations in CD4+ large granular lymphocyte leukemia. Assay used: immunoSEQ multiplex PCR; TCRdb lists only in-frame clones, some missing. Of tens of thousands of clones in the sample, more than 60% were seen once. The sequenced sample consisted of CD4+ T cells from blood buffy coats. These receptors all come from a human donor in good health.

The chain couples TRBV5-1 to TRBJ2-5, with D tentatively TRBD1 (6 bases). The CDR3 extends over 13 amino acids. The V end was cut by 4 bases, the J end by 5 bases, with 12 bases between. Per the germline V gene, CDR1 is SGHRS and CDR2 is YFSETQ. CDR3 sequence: CASSPGTLETQYF. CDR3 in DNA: TGCGCCAGCAGCCCCGGGACATTGGAGACCCAGTACTTC.

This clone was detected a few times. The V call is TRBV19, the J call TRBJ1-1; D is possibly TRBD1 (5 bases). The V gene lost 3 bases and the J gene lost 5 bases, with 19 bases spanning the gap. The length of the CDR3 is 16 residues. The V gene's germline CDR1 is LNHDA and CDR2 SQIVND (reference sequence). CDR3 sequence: CASSIRHRTRETEAFF. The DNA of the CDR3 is TGTGCCAGTAGTATCCGTCATCGCACCAGGGAGACTGAAGCTTTCTTT.

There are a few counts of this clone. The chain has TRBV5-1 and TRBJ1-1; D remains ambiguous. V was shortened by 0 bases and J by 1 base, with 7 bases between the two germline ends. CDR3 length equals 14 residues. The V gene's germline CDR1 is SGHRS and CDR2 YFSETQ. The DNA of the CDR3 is TGCGCCAGCAGCTTGGGTGCAGGGAACACTGAAGCTTTCTTT. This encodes CASSLGAGNTEAFF.

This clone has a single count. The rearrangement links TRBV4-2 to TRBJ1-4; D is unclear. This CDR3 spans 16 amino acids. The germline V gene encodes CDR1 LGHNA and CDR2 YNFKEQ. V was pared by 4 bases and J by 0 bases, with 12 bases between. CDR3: CASSPWTATTNEKLFF. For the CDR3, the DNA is TGTGCCAGCAGCCCGTGGACGGCTACAACTAATGAAAAACTGTTTTTT.

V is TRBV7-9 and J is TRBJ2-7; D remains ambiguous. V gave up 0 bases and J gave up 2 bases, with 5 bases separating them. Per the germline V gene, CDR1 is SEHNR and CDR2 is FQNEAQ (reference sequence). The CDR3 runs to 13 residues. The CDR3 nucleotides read TGTGCCAGCAGCTTAGCGGGCGCCTACGAGCAGTACTTC. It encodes CASSLAGAYEQYF.

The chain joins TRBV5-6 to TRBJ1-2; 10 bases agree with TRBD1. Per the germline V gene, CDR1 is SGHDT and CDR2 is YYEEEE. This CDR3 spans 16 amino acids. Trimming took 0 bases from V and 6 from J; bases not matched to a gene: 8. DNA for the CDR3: TGTGCCAGCAGCTTGGGTGGTTTTGGACAGGGGGATGGCTACACCTTC. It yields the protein CASSLGGFGQGDGYTF.

In DNA, the CDR3 is TGCGCCAGCGGCGCGCTGCCCTTGGGGGACACTGAAGCTTTCTTT. It is translated as CASGALPLGDTEAFF. The chain employs TRBV5-1 and TRBJ1-1; tentatively, D is TRBD1 (5 bases). Germline CDR1 and CDR2: SGHRS and YFSETQ. Trimming stripped 7 bases from V and 3 bases from J, with 19 bases between. This CDR3 is 15 amino acids long. The full variable domain, its missing parts supplied by reference TRBV5-1 and TRBJ1-1, is KAGVTQTPRYLIKTRGQQVTLSCSPISGHRSVSWYQQTPGQGLQFLFEYFSETQRNKGNFPGRFSGRQFSNSRSEMNVSTLELGDSALYLCASGALPLGDTEAFFGQGTRLTVV.

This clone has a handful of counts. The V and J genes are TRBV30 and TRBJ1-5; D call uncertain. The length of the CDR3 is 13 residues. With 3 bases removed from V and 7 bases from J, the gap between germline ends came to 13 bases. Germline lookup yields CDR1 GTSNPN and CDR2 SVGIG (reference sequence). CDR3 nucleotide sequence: TGTGCCTGGAGCGCCCCTGTGGGGCAGCCCCAGCATTTT. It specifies CAWSAPVGQPQHF.